The source of this T cell receptor beta chain is a study of T-cell reconstitution after alpha-beta-depleted transplantation in children. Study results and caveats: At the one-year point after transplant, T-cell counts and TCRbeta diversity were found to come mostly from T cells that had been newly produced. Reports say that about two months after transplant, the alpha-beta T cells came out of several hundred graft clones that had expanded. Certain patients had high TCRbeta diversity at day 60, and it came from recipient T cells and thymic progenitors that survived.

Germline assignment: CDR1 LGHNA and CDR2 YSLEER. The CDR3 totals 17 residues. Trimming cost V 0 bases and J 8 bases; bases outside gene matches: 8. About this clonotype: No antigen is known for it.

Unique molecular identifiers were built into the TCRbeta library. TCRdb called the PCR reads again in MiXCR, with one record for every CDR3 protein. The sample has roughly 490,000 distinct CDR3 sequences; over 9.5% are singletons. The clonotype originates from a female patient younger than 10 who had a stem cell transplant for aplastic anemia, so the T cells may come from the graft donor. Specimen: PBMCs, mostly from graft donor cells, collected 180 days after TCRalphabeta/CD19-depleted stem cell transplant. V and J are TRBV4-3 and TRBJ2-1; 12 bases align to TRBD2. CDR3 residues: CASSQDGRGLAGHEQFF. The CDR3 DNA reads TGCGCCAGCAGCCAAGATGGAAGGGGACTAGCGGGCCATGAGCAGTTCTTC.